A single sample is the source of the 22 T cell receptor beta chains below, sequenced in a study of OX40 agonist ivuxolimab in advanced cancers. The protocol was immunoSEQ multiplex PCR, while the TCRdb copy is restricted to in-frame clones and leaves out a portion. The sample consists of tens of thousands of clones, around four fifths of them appearing once. The source material was CD4+ or CD8+ T cells sorted from blood, sampled in a trial of the OX40 agonist ivuxolimab. The receptors originated from an adult with an advanced solid tumor such as melanoma, head and neck, liver or kidney cancer.

The genes are TRBV6-6 and TRBJ2-1, with D perhaps TRBD2 (6 bases). Per the germline V gene, CDR1 is MNHNY and CDR2 is SVGAGI (reference sequence). The CDR3 runs to 13 residues. The V and J ends lost 5 bases and 9 bases respectively, with 14 bases between them. The CDR3 DNA sequence: TGTGCCAGCAGTGACCGATTGGGGGGTGAGCAGTTCTTC. Its translation is CASSDRLGGEQFF.

CDR3 nucleotide sequence: TGTGCCAGCTCACCAGGGATGGACGGCGGGAACTATGGCTACACCTTC. Protein: CASSPGMDGGNYGYTF. The genes are TRBV18 and TRBJ1-2, with D unresolved. Per germline, CDR1 KGHSH and CDR2 LQKENI. CDR3 size: 16 residues. The V gene lost 2 bases and the J gene lost 2 bases, with 15 bases spanning the gap.

DNA for the CDR3: TGTGCCAGCAGCCAAGGACGGAACACTGAAGCTTTCTTT. Its translation is CASSQGRNTEAFF. The chain links TRBV4-2 to TRBJ1-1, with no clear D. The CDR3 contains 13 residues. Between the trimmed V and J ends, which lost 1 base and 1 base, there was a span of 4 bases. Germline V gives CDR1 LGHNA, CDR2 YNFKEQ.

The chain uses TRBV7-3 and TRBJ2-1; 9 bases map to TRBD1. CDR3 length: 14 residues. CDR1 SGHTA and CDR2 FQGTGA come from the germline V gene. V lost 3 bases, J lost 8 bases, and 5 bases stayed unmatched. CDR3 bases: TGTGCCAGCAGCTTGGACAGGGGAAGGGATGAGCAGTTCTTC. It encodes CASSLDRGRDEQFF.

The chain carries TRBV19 and TRBJ1-2; maybe TRBD1 (5 bases). With 1 base removed from V and 6 bases from J, the gap between germline ends came to 15 bases. The CDR3 consists of 15 residues. CDR1 is LNHDA and CDR2 is SQIVND in the germline V gene (reference sequence). The CDR3 DNA follows: TGTGCCAGTAGTATAGCGCAGGGAAGTACGAATGGCTACACCTTC. This translates into CASSIAQGSTNGYTF.

The rearrangement uses TRBV30 and TRBJ2-5; 7 bases line up with TRBD2. Germline CDR1 and CDR2: GTSNPN and SVGIG (reference sequence). V lost 5 bases and J lost 4; bases outside the gene matches: 10. The CDR3 is made up of 14 amino acids. CDR3 amino acids: CAWERTSARETQYF. CDR3 sequence (DNA): TGTGCCTGGGAGCGTACTAGCGCAAGAGAGACCCAGTACTTC. The full variable domain, completed using reference TRBV30 and TRBJ2-5, is SQTIHQWPATLVQPVGSPLSLECTVEGTSNPNLYWYRQAAGRGLQLLFYSVGIGQISSEVPQNLSASRPQDRQFILSSKKLLLSDSGFYLCAWERTSARETQYFGPGTRLLVL.

V is TRBV27 and J is TRBJ2-1; 7 nucleotides line up with TRBD1. V lost 8 bases and J lost 2; bases outside the gene matches: 6. This CDR3 contains 14 residues. Germline CDR1 reads MNHEY; CDR2 reads SMNVEV (reference sequence). CDR3 in DNA: TGTGCCAGCTCCGGGACAGTGACCTACAATGAGCAGTTCTTC. Amino acids: CASSGTVTYNEQFF.

The chain joins TRBV19 to TRBJ2-3, with TRBD2 matching 8 bases. From germline, CDR1 is LNHDA and CDR2 SQIVND (reference sequence). This CDR3 spans 17 amino acids. J lost 0 bases, V lost 1 base, and 6 bases had no gene match. Written as DNA, the CDR3 is TGTGCCAGTAGTATAGTTTCGACTAGCGTTAGCACAGATACGCAGTATTTT. Its protein is CASSIVSTSVSTDTQYF.

This clone was seen a single time. The rearrangement links TRBV4-1 to TRBJ1-1; D call uncertain. V was trimmed by 4 bases and J by 7 bases, leaving 13 bases between them. The CDR3 runs to 13 residues. CDR1 and CDR2 from the germline V gene are MGHRA and YSYEKL. CDR3 in amino acids: CASSPLAELEAFF. CDR3 DNA: TGCGCCAGCAGCCCCCTGGCCGAGCTTGAAGCTTTCTTT.

V is TRBV2 and J is TRBJ1-3; weak D call: TRBD1 (6 bases). The CDR3 runs 15 residues. Germline assignment: CDR1 SNHLY and CDR2 FYNNEI. Between the trimmed V and J ends, which lost 6 bases and 1 base, there was a span of 13 bases. The CDR3 DNA sequence: TGTGCCAGCAGCGTACAGGGATCATCTGGAAACACCATATATTTT. Residues: CASSVQGSSGNTIYF.

The gene calls are TRBV6-5 and TRBJ1-3; D might be TRBD1 (5 bases). Germline CDR1 MNHEY, CDR2 SVGAGI. The germline V and J ends were trimmed by 2 bases and 7 bases, with 15 bases remaining between them. The CDR3 consists of 15 residues. CDR3 DNA sequence: TGTGCCAGCAGTTACACGGGGCTCGGGGTGAACACCATATATTTT. It codes for CASSYTGLGVNTIYF.

The V and J genes are TRBV5-1 and TRBJ2-1; 13 nucleotides align to TRBD2. This CDR3 has 16 amino acids. Germline V gives CDR1 SGHRS, CDR2 YFSETQ. V trimming: 0 bases; J trimming: 9 bases; junction bases outside the gene matches: 6. The CDR3 loop reads CASSLVGLAGDREQFF. For the CDR3, the DNA is TGCGCCAGCAGCTTGGTAGGACTAGCGGGAGATCGTGAGCAGTTCTTC.

The chain employs TRBV30 and TRBJ2-3; TRBD2 agrees at 8 bases. The CDR3 spans 17 residues. V was pared by 2 bases and J by 3 bases, with 13 bases of the junction left unmatched. The germline V gene has CDR1 GTSNPN and CDR2 SVGIG (reference sequence). The DNA of the CDR3 is TGTGCCTGGAGTACGCAGAGCGGGGGTTCGGGAACAGATACGCAGTATTTT. Translation: CAWSTQSGGSGTDTQYF. The variable domain in full, with the rest retrieved from reference TRBV30 and TRBJ2-3, is SQTIHQWPATLVQPVGSPLSLECTVEGTSNPNLYWYRQAAGRGLQLLFYSVGIGQISSEVPQNLSASRPQDRQFILSSKKLLLSDSGFYLCAWSTQSGGSGTDTQYFGPGTRLTVL.

The rearrangement joins TRBV7-9 to TRBJ2-5; D perhaps matches TRBD2 (5 bases). CDR1 and CDR2 (germline): SEHNR, FQNEAQ (reference sequence). There are 14 residues in the CDR3. V lost 2 bases, J lost 4 bases, and 11 bases lay in between. Here the CDR3 reads CASSLLVGGETQYF. The CDR3 region has the DNA TGTGCCAGCAGCTTACTAGTAGGAGGAGAGACCCAGTACTTC.

The genes are TRBV20-1 and TRBJ1-2, with unresolved D. The CDR3 length is 11 residues. Trimming left V 3 bases short and J 8 bases short, with 10 bases between. Germline CDR1 reads DFQATT; CDR2 reads SNEGSKA (reference sequence). CDR3 DNA: TGCAGTGCTAGCGAGGTTCTAGGCTACACCTTC. Protein: CSASEVLGYTF.

The chain carries TRBV19 and TRBJ2-2; TRBD1 agrees at 7 bases. The CDR3 consists of 18 residues. CDR1 is LNHDA and CDR2 is SQIVND in the germline V gene (reference sequence). The ends lost 3 bases at V and 0 bases at J; junction bases unmatched: 10. The CDR3 sequence is CASSIRDSKWPNTGELFF. CDR3 DNA sequence: TGTGCCAGTAGTATTCGGGACAGTAAATGGCCGAACACCGGGGAGCTGTTTTTT.

The rearrangement joins TRBV7-9 to TRBJ2-7; D is possibly TRBD1 (5 bases). Trimming took 3 bases from V and 2 from J, leaving 8 bases between them. CDR1 is SEHNR, CDR2 FQNEAQ, per germline (reference sequence). CDR3 length equals 13 residues. The CDR3 coding sequence is TGTGCCAGCAGCTTTCAGGGTCCCTACGAGCAGTACTTC. Translating it yields CASSFQGPYEQYF.

The chain links TRBV7-8 to TRBJ1-1; TRBD1 might be the D (5 bases). With 8 bases removed from V and 4 bases from J, the gap between germline ends came to 20 bases. Germline V gene data show CDR1 as SGHVS and CDR2 as FQNEAQ. The CDR3 has 15 amino acids. The CDR3 is CASYEGRAGLTEAFF. In nucleotides, the CDR3 is TGTGCCAGCTACGAGGGTAGGGCAGGGCTCACTGAAGCTTTCTTT. The full variable domain, with the rest looked up from reference TRBV7-8 and TRBJ1-1, is GAGVSQSPRYKVAKRGQDVALRCDPISGHVSLFWYQQALGQGPEFLTYFQNEAQLDKSGLPSDRFFAERPEGSVSTLKIQRTQQEDSAVYLCASYEGRAGLTEAFFGQGTRLTVV.

CDR3 amino acids: CASSDPGRGPNQPQHF. CDR3 bases: TGTGCCAGTAGTGACCCGGGACGTGGGCCCAATCAGCCCCAGCATTTT. The rearrangement uses TRBV19 and TRBJ1-5, with D possibly TRBD1 on 5 matching bases. The CDR3 totals 16 residues. CDR1 LNHDA and CDR2 SQIVND come from the germline V gene (reference sequence). The germline V and J ends were trimmed by 5 bases and 3 bases, with 17 bases remaining between them.

This clone was recorded only once. V gene TRBV30 combines with J gene TRBJ2-5; the D is unclear. This CDR3 region has 13 residues. Germline V gene lookup returns CDR1 GTSNPN and CDR2 SVGIG (reference sequence). V was shortened by 6 bases and J by 2 bases, with 13 bases between the two germline ends. The CDR3 protein is CACTPALQETQYF. DNA of the CDR3: TGTGCCTGCACCCCGGCGTTACAAGAGACCCAGTACTTC.

The chain uses TRBV30 and TRBJ1-5, with TRBD1 matching over 12 bases. Germline CDR1 and CDR2: GTSNPN and SVGIG (reference sequence). The CDR3 extends over 15 amino acids. With 2 bases clipped from V and 6 bases from J, the junction kept 5 bases outside the gene matches. CDR3 sequence (DNA): TGTGCCTGGAGTCGGGACAGGGGGCTGGGTCAGCCCCAGCATTTT. Its translation is CAWSRDRGLGQPQHF.

The chain has TRBV10-3 and TRBJ1-1, with D possibly TRBD1 on 5 matching bases. Germline CDR1 ENHRY, CDR2 SYGVKD. The CDR3 extends over 14 amino acids. Trimming left V 6 bases short and J 0 bases short, with 11 bases between. CDR3 coding DNA: TGTGCCATCAGCCCGGGACTTTTGAACACTGAAGCTTTCTTT. Its translation is CAISPGLLNTEAFF.